This TCR beta chain emerged from a study of shared clonotypes between healthy human individuals. Across the study: Aged between 18 and 49, the donors were two women and three men. Study findings and constraints: Several donors had around 5% of their naive CD4 clonotypes in common.

Deep level was the assay's run setting. For sorted subsets, about 190 ng DNA per replicate equaled 30,000 or so T cell genomes. Repertoires were generated with immunoSEQ multiplex PCR, while TCRdb's copy carries only in-frame clones and drops some. The repertoire has hundreds of thousands of clones, less than 97% of them found once; the top ten carry around 0.097%. This clone showed up just once. The target antigen is unknown. CD45RO-negative CD8 cells positively selected for CCR7 made up the naive population, which excluded terminally differentiated effector memory CD45RA+ cells. This CDR3 contains 13 residues. Per germline, CDR1 LNHDA and CDR2 SQIVND (reference sequence). The junction had 6 bases not matched to a gene; V was cut back by 6 bases and J by 6 bases.

The chain recombines TRBV19 with TRBJ2-3, with 7 bases that match TRBD2. What was sequenced was naive CD8+ T cells sorted from blood. The TCR sequence derives from a young woman in good health. The CDR3 is CASRASGMDTQYF. The CDR3 nucleotides read TGTGCCAGTAGGGCTAGCGGCATGGATACGCAGTATTTT.